Presented here are 2 T cell receptor beta chains from one specimen sequenced in a study of blood T cell repertoires in COVID-19. Method: immunoSEQ multiplex PCR; TCRdb's copy keeps in-frame clones and lacks some. The sample carries 220,000 or so clones, roughly 86% recorded once. The sample comprised peripheral blood. These receptor sequences come from a woman aged 45-59 years with COVID-19, enrolled during active disease.

This chain uses TRBV18 with TRBJ2-3; a weak D match, TRBD2 (7 bases). Trimming removed 3 bases at V and 1 base at J, with 8 bases between. The germline CDR1 and CDR2 sequences are KGHSH and LQKENI. The CDR3 runs 14 residues. CDR3 protein: CASSPGGRTDTQYF. The CDR3 region has the DNA TGTGCCAGCTCACCCGGGGGGCGCACAGATACGCAGTATTTT. Full variable domain (outside the CDR3, taken from reference TRBV18 and TRBJ2-3): NAGVMQNPRHLVRRRGQEARLRCSPMKGHSHVYWYRQLPEEGLKFMVYLQKENIIDESGMPKERFSAEFPKEGPSILRIQQVVRGDSAAYFCASSPGGRTDTQYFGPGTRLTVL.

V and J are TRBV7-2 and TRBJ2-1; TRBD2 matches at 14 bases. This CDR3 is built from 17 residues. V was pared by 5 bases and J by 1 base, with 4 bases of the junction left unmatched. Germline assignment: CDR1 SGHTA and CDR2 FQGNSA. CDR3 DNA: TGTGCCAGCAGCCCCCGGACTAGCGGGGGGTCCTACAATGAGCAGTTCTTC. It codes for CASSPRTSGGSYNEQFF. Drawing the rest from reference TRBV7-2 and TRBJ2-1, the complete variable domain is GAGVSQSPSNKVTEKGKDVELRCDPISGHTALYWYRQSLGQGLEFLIYFQGNSAPDKSGLPSDRFSAERTGGSVSTLTIQRTQQEDSAVYLCASSPRTSGGSYNEQFFGPGTRLTVL.